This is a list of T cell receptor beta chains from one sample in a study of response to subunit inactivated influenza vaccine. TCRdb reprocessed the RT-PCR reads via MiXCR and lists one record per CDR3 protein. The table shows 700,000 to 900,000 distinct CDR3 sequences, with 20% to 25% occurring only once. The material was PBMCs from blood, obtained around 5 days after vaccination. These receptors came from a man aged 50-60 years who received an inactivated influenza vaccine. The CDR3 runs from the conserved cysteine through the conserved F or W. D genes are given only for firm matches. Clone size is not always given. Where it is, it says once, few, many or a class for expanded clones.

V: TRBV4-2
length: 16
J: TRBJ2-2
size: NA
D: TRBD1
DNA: TGTGCCAGCAGCCAAGCCCAAGACAGGGGGACCGGGGAGCTGTTTTTT
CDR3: CASSQAQDRGTGELFF

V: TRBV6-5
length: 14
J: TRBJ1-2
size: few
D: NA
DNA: TGTGCCAGCAGTTACTCCGGGATTAACTATGGCTACACCTTC
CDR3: CASSYSGINYGYTF

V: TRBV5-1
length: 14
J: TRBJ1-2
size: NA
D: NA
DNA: TGCGCCAGCAGCCCGGGGGCGGGGGACTATGGCTACACCTTC
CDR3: CASSPGAGDYGYTF

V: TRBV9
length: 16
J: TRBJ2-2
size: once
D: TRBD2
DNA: TGTGCCAGCAGCTTACTTAGCGGGAGCGGCACCGGGGAGCTGTTTTTT
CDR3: CASSLLSGSGTGELFF

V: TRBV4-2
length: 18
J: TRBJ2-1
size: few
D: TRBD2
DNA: TGTGCCAGCAGCCGAGGGACTAGCGGGAGGAGGGGCCACAATGAGCAGTTCTTC
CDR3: CASSRGTSGRRGHNEQFF

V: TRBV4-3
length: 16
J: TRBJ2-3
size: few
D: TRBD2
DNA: TGCGCCAGCAGCCAAGATACCGGGAGGCACACAGATACGCAGTATTTT
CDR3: CASSQDTGRHTDTQYF

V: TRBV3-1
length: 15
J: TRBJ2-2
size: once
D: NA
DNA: TGTGCCAGCAGCCGTGGTTTAGCGAACACCGGGGAGCTGTTTTTT
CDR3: CASSRGLANTGELFF

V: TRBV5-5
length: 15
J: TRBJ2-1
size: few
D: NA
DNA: TGTGCCAGCAGTATCCTAGTCGGGGGATACAATGAGCAGTTCTTC
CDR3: CASSILVGGYNEQFF

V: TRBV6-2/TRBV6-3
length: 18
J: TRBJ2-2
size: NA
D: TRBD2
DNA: TGTGCCAGCAGTTACTATAGCGGGAGGGCCCTAAACACCGGGGAGCTGTTTTTT
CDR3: CASSYYSGRALNTGELFF

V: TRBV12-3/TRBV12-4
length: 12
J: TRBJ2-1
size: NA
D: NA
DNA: TGTGCCAGCAGTCCCACTGGGAATGAGCAGTTCTTC
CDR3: CASSPTGNEQFF

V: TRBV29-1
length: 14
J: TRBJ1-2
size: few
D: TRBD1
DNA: TGCAGCGTTGAAGTGGGCAGGGGGCGCGGAGGCTACACCTTC
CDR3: CSVEVGRGRGGYTF

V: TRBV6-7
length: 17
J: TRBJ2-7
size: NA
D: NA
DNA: TGTGCCAGCAGTTACACGGAGACGGACGGATCCCCCTACGAGCAGTACTTC
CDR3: CASSYTETDGSPYEQYF

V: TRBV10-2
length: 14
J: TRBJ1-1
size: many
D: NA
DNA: TGCGCCAGCAGTGAACAGGGCATGAACACTGAAGCTTTCTTT
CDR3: CASSEQGMNTEAFF

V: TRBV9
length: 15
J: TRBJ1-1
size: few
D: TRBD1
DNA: TGTGCCAGCAGCGTAGCGACAGGGCTGGGAGAAGAAGCTTTCTTT
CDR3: CASSVATGLGEEAFF

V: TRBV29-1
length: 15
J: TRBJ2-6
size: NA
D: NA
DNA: TGCAGCGTTGAAGATCCCAACTCTGGGGCCAACGTCCTGACTTTC
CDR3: CSVEDPNSGANVLTF

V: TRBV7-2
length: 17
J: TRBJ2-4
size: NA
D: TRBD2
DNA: TGTGCCAGCAGCGCAAGAGGACTAGCGGAATACAAAAACATTCAGTACTTC
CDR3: CASSARGLAEYKNIQYF

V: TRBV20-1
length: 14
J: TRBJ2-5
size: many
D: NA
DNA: TGCAGTGCTAGAGATATTTCTATATTGGAGACCCAGTACTTC
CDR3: CSARDISILETQYF

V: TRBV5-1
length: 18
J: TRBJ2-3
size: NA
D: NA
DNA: TGCGCCAGCAGCCCGCCTGCGGGGGCCGACCCATTCACAGATACGCAGTATTTT
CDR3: CASSPPAGADPFTDTQYF

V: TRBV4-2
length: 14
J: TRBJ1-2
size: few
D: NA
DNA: TGTGCCAGCAGCCAAGATCCGATAAGAGATGGCTACACCTTC
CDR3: CASSQDPIRDGYTF

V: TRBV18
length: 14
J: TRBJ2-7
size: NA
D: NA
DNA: TGTGCCAGCTCACCCAACGCAGGGTCCTACGAGCAGTACTTC
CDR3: CASSPNAGSYEQYF

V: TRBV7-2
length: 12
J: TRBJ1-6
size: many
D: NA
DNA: TGTGCCAGCAGCTTAGACAGTTCACCCCTCCACTTT
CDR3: CASSLDSSPLHF

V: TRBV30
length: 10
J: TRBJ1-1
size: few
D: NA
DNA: TGTGCCTGGAGTGGGACAGAAGCTTTCTTT
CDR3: CAWSGTEAFF

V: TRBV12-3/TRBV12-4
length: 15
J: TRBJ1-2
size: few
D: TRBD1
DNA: TGTGCCAGCGTTGGACAGGGGGCATCGAACTATGGCTACACCTTC
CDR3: CASVGQGASNYGYTF

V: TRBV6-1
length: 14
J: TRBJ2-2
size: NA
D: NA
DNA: TGTGCCAGCAGGTCACAGGTGAACACCGGGGAGCTGTTTTTT
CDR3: CASRSQVNTGELFF

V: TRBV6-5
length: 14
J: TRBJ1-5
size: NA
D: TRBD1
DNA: TGTGCCAGCAGTTACGACTACAGGGGTCAGCCCCAGCATTTT
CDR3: CASSYDYRGQPQHF

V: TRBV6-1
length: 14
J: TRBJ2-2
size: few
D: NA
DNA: TGTGCCAGCGGGGGAGCGTCGAACACCGGGGAGCTGTTTTTT
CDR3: CASGGASNTGELFF

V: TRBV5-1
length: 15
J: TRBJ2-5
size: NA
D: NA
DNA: TGCGCCAGCAGCTTAACGGGAGCGTGGAGAGAGACCCAGTACTTC
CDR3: CASSLTGAWRETQYF

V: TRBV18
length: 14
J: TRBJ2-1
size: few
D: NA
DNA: TGTGCCAGCTCACCCCCGGATGGTGGCAATGAGCAGTTCTTC
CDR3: CASSPPDGGNEQFF

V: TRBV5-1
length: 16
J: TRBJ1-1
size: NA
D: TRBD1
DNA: TGCGCCAGCACTAACCGCGACAGGGGAGGGAGCACTGAAGCTTTCTTT
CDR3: CASTNRDRGGSTEAFF

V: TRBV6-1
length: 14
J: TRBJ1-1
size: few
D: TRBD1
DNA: TGTGCCAGCAGTAGACAGGGGCGGGTCACTGAAGCTTTCTTT
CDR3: CASSRQGRVTEAFF

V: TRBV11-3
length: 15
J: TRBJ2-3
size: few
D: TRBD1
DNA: TGTGCCAGCAGCGTATCCAGGGGGCTCGCAGATACGCAGTATTTT
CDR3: CASSVSRGLADTQYF

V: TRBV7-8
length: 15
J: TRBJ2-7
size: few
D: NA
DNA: TGTGCCAGCAGCTTAAATCCGGGGAACTCCTACGAGCAGTACTTC
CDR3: CASSLNPGNSYEQYF

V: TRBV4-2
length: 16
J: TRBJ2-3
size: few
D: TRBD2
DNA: TGTGTCAGCAGCCAAGAAAGCGGGACTAGCACAGATACGCAGTATTTT
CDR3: CVSSQESGTSTDTQYF

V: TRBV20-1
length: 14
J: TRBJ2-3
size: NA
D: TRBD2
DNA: TGCAGTGGTCTGGGGGAGGGTGGCACAGATACGCAGTATTTT
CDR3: CSGLGEGGTDTQYF

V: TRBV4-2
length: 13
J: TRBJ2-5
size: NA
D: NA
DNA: TGTGCCAGCAGGGTACAGGGTCAAGAGACCCAGTACTTC
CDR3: CASRVQGQETQYF

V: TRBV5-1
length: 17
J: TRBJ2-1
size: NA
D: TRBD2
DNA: TGCGCCAGCAGCTTATTTAGGACTAGCGGGACCGGGGATGAGCAGTTCTTC
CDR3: CASSLFRTSGTGDEQFF

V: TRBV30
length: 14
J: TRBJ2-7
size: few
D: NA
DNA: TGTGCCTGGGCCTCTTTACACGACAGGAGCGAGCAGTACTTC
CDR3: CAWASLHDRSEQYF

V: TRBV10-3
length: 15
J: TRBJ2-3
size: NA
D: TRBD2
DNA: TGTGCCATCAGCTCAGCGGGAGCGGGATCAGATACGCAGTATTTT
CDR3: CAISSAGAGSDTQYF

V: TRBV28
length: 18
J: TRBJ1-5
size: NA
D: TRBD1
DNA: TGTGCCAGCAGTTTGAAAGGTCCGGGACAGGGAAGCAATCAGCCCCAGCATTTT
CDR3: CASSLKGPGQGSNQPQHF

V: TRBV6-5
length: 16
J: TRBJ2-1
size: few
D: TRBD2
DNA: TGTGCCAGCAGTTACCCGACTAGCGGGGGATACCATGAGCAGTTCTTC
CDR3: CASSYPTSGGYHEQFF

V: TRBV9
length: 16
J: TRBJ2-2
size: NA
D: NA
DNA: TGTGCCAGCAGCGTAGGATCAGTACAGATTACCGGGGAGCTGTTTTTT
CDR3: CASSVGSVQITGELFF

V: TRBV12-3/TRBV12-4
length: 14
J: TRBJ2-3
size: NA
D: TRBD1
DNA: TGTGCCAGCAGTTTAGAGCCGGCGACAGGGGCGCAGTATTTT
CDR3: CASSLEPATGAQYF

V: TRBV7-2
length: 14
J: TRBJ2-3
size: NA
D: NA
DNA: TGTGCCAGCAGCTTACAACAGGGCCGAGATACGCAGTATTTT
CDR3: CASSLQQGRDTQYF

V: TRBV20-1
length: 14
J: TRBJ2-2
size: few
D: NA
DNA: TGCAGTGCTACGGACCTCGGAGGGGCCGGGGAGCTGTTTTTT
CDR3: CSATDLGGAGELFF

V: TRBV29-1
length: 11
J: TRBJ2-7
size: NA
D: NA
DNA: TGCAGCGTTTCTGGATCCTACGAGCAGTACTTC
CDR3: CSVSGSYEQYF

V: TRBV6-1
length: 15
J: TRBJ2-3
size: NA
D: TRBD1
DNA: TGTGCCAGCAGCTCGGGACAGAGCATTGGAGATACGCAGTATTTT
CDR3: CASSSGQSIGDTQYF

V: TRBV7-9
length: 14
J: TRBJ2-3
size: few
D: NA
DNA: TGTGCCAGCAGCTTAGGGACGGCCACAGATACGCAGTATTTT
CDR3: CASSLGTATDTQYF

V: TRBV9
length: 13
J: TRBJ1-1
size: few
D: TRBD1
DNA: TGTGCCAGCAGCTTCGGGACAGTCACTGAAGCTTTCTTT
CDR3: CASSFGTVTEAFF

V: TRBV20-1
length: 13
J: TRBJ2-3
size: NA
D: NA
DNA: TGCAGTGCTAGCGAGACCGCCCGAGATACGCAGTATTTT
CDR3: CSASETARDTQYF

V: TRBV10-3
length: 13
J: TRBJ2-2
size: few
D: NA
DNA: TGTGCCATCAGTGGCGAGTTGACCGGGGAGCTGTTTTTT
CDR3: CAISGELTGELFF

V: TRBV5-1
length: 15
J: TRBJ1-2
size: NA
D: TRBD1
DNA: TGCGCCAGCGGCTCGACAGGGACAGGCAACTATGGCTACACCTTC
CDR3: CASGSTGTGNYGYTF

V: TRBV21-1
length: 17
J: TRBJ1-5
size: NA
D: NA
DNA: TGTGCCAGCAGCAAAGTGGACAGGGCAATTAAAAATCAGCCCCAGCATTTT
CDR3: CASSKVDRAIKNQPQHF

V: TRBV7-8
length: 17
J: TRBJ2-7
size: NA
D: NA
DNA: TGTGCCAGCAGCCCACACTTGGGGAGCGGTCGAGCCTACGAGCATTACTTC
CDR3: CASSPHLGSGRAYEHYF

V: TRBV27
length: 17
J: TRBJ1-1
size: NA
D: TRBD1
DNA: TGTGCCAGCAGTTTATCGTGGACAGGGGTGGTGAACACTGAAGCTTTCTTT
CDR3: CASSLSWTGVVNTEAFF

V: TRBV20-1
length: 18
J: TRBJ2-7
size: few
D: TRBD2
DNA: TGCAGTGCTGCTTCGGGACTAGCGGGAGTGGGGCCCTCCTACGAGCAGTACTTC
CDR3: CSAASGLAGVGPSYEQYF

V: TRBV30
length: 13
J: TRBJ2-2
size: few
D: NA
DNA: TGTGCCCGGGACGGCGTGGGCACCGGGGAGCTGTTTTTT
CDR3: CARDGVGTGELFF

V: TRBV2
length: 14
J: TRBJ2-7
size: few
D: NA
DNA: TGTGCCAGCAGTGACCTTTATAGGGGCGACGAGCAGTACTTC
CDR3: CASSDLYRGDEQYF

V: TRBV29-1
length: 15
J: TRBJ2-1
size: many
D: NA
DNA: TGCAGCGTTCTCCCGGGGACGAGGGGACGAGGTGAGCAGTTCTTC
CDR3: CSVLPGTRGRGEQFF

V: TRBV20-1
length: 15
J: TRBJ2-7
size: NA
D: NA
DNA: TGCAGTGCTAGCCCCTTTGGGCAGGGAGGTCTCGAGCAGTACTTC
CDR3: CSASPFGQGGLEQYF